These T cell receptor beta chains were read from a single sample in a study of PD-1 blockade in classical Hodgkin lymphoma. The protocol was immunoSEQ multiplex PCR, while the TCRdb copy is restricted to in-frame clones and leaves out a portion. The sample lists tens of thousands of clones, nearly 90% seen once, with around 8.1% in the top ten. Here the sequenced sample was peripheral blood mononuclear cells (PBMCs), taken before the fourth cycle of nivolumab. The origin of the receptors is a human donor with classical Hodgkin lymphoma. The CDR3 runs from the conserved cysteine through the conserved F or W. The order of the fields is V gene, J gene, CDR3 protein.

V gene: TRBV5-1; J gene: TRBJ2-6; CDR3 protein: CASSLVSGANVLTF
V gene: TRBV4-2; J gene: TRBJ1-2; CDR3 protein: CASSQDPRQAGDYGYTF
V gene: TRBV5-1; J gene: TRBJ2-2; CDR3 protein: CASSPQRGLAGELFF
V gene: TRBV30; J gene: TRBJ1-5; CDR3 protein: CAWRGINGLNQPQHF
V gene: TRBV19; J gene: TRBJ1-3; CDR3 protein: CASTGRQGAGNTIYF
V gene: TRBV15; J gene: TRBJ2-3; CDR3 protein: CATSRAGVSGTDTQYF
V gene: TRBV6-6; J gene: TRBJ1-2; CDR3 protein: CASSSPEGAFYGYTF
V gene: TRBV10-1; J gene: TRBJ1-2; CDR3 protein: CASSDTRTGDYYGYTF
V gene: TRBV25-1; J gene: TRBJ2-3; CDR3 protein: CASSSGLSDTQYF
V gene: TRBV5-1; J gene: TRBJ2-2; CDR3 protein: CASSLVVQGAGELFF
V gene: TRBV7-6; J gene: TRBJ1-5; CDR3 protein: CASGQGNQPQHF
V gene: TRBV30; J gene: TRBJ1-2; CDR3 protein: CAWAAYRKTYGYTF
V gene: TRBV7-8; J gene: TRBJ2-7; CDR3 protein: CASSFGGSYEQYF
V gene: TRBV19; J gene: TRBJ1-4; CDR3 protein: CASSPSNPTVLEKLFF
V gene: TRBV7-6; J gene: TRBJ2-1; CDR3 protein: CASSLWTGLGTNEQFF
V gene: TRBV28; J gene: TRBJ2-1; CDR3 protein: CASSFLGGEQFF
V gene: TRBV5-1; J gene: TRBJ2-7; CDR3 protein: CASSPGAGDLGEQYF
V gene: TRBV19; J gene: TRBJ1-2; CDR3 protein: CASSIGPGVGYTF
V gene: TRBV5-1; J gene: TRBJ1-6; CDR3 protein: CASSLATGDIVSYNSPLHF
V gene: TRBV9; J gene: TRBJ1-1; CDR3 protein: CASNSGGPNTEAFF
V gene: TRBV18; J gene: TRBJ1-2; CDR3 protein: CASSRQASYDGYTF
V gene: TRBV5-1; J gene: TRBJ2-7; CDR3 protein: CASSLSLSSGYEQYF
V gene: TRBV7-9; J gene: TRBJ1-1; CDR3 protein: CASSLVTGTEAFF
V gene: TRBV5-1; J gene: TRBJ2-3; CDR3 protein: CASSLAGTDTQYF
V gene: TRBV5-1; J gene: TRBJ2-2; CDR3 protein: CASSLVAPPALELFF
V gene: TRBV7-9; J gene: TRBJ2-7; CDR3 protein: CASSLAVSDTSYEQYF
V gene: TRBV29-1; J gene: TRBJ2-3; CDR3 protein: CSAEPPLGATDTQYF
V gene: TRBV5-4; J gene: TRBJ2-1; CDR3 protein: CASSPRDRDNTGEQFF
V gene: TRBV6-4; J gene: TRBJ2-1; CDR3 protein: CASSDSRGGYNEQFF
V gene: TRBV19; J gene: TRBJ1-2; CDR3 protein: CASNIGQSYGYTF
V gene: TRBV7-9; J gene: TRBJ1-1; CDR3 protein: CASSLGPSEAFF
V gene: TRBV7-9; J gene: TRBJ2-1; CDR3 protein: CASSPQRGGGGGLFF
V gene: TRBV28; J gene: TRBJ2-6; CDR3 protein: CASSSGGSGANVLTF
V gene: TRBV29-1; J gene: TRBJ2-5; CDR3 protein: CSVVSGAQYF
V gene: TRBV27; J gene: TRBJ1-1; CDR3 protein: CASLGTHLKKNTEAFF
V gene: TRBV5-1; J gene: TRBJ2-7; CDR3 protein: CASSLVPGNYEQYF
V gene: TRBV4-2; J gene: TRBJ2-1; CDR3 protein: CASSPSGGAYNEQFF
V gene: TRBV7-6; J gene: TRBJ1-1; CDR3 protein: CASSPWGQENTEAFF
V gene: TRBV5-1; J gene: TRBJ2-7; CDR3 protein: CASSLTSYEQYF
V gene: TRBV7-2; J gene: TRBJ2-6; CDR3 protein: CASTTDQTYSGANVLTF
V gene: TRBV5-1; J gene: TRBJ1-2; CDR3 protein: CASSFDGSYGYTF
V gene: TRBV5-1; J gene: TRBJ2-7; CDR3 protein: CASSLAPGPTAYEQYF
V gene: TRBV9; J gene: TRBJ2-3; CDR3 protein: CASSPWTDTQYF
V gene: TRBV5-1; J gene: TRBJ1-3; CDR3 protein: CASSSQGFGNTIYF
V gene: TRBV6-4; J gene: TRBJ2-1; CDR3 protein: CASSGTGGARNEQFF